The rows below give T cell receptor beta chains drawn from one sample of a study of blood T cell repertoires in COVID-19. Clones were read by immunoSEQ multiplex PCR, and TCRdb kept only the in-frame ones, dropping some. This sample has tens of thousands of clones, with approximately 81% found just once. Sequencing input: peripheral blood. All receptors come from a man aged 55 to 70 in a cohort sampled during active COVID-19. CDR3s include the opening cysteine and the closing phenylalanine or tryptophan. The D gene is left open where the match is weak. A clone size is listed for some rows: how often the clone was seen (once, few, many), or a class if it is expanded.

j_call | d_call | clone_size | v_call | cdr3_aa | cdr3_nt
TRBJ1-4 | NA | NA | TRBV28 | CASSSRRGLEKLFF | TGTGCCAGCAGTTCGAGGAGGGGTCTTGAAAAACTGTTTTTT
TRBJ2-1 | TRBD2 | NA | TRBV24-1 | CATSDLTSGRLFF | TGTGCCACCAGTGACCTGACTAGCGGGAGACTGTTCTTC
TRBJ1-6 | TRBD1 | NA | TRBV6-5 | CASSSDRNNSPLHF | TGTGCCAGCAGTTCGGACAGGAATAATTCACCCCTCCACTTT
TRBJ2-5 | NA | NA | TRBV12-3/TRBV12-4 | CASSADYPTQYF | TGTGCCAGCAGCGCCGACTATCCCACCCAGTACTTC
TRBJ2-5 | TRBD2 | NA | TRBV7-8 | CASSLLAGKTQETQYF | TGTGCCAGCAGCTTATTAGCGGGGAAAACCCAAGAGACCCAGTACTTC
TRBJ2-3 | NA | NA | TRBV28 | CASPPRGSAADTQYF | TGTGCCAGCCCCCCAAGGGGGTCCGCGGCAGATACGCAGTATTTT
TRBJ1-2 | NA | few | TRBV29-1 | CSVEVGKGYTF | TGCAGCGTTGAGGTGGGCAAGGGCTACACCTTC
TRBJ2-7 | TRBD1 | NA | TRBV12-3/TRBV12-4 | CASSSNRGHEQYF | TGTGCCAGCAGCTCGAACAGGGGGCACGAGCAGTACTTC
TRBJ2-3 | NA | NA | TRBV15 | CATSTGDGNTQYF | TGTGCCACCAGTACGGGAGACGGGAATACGCAGTATTTT
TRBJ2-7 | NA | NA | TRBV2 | CASSEPGHPSSSYEQYF | TGTGCCAGCAGTGAACCGGGACACCCCTCAAGCTCCTACGAGCAGTACTTC
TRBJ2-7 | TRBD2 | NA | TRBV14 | CASSHATSGTSYEQYF | TGTGCCAGCAGCCATGCGACTAGCGGGACTTCCTACGAGCAGTACTTC